This TCR beta chain is from a study of blood T cell repertoires in COVID-19. On the study more broadly: There were acute and convalescent COVID-19 samples, and they came from the United States, Italy and Spain. Nucleic acid was either cDNA or gDNA, and it came from T cells, B-cell-depleted T cells, or PBMCs.

The authors' processing: The assay estimated nucleated cells by amplifying reference gene primers. Method: immunoSEQ multiplex PCR; TCRdb's copy keeps in-frame clones and lacks some. V and J calls and clone size come straight from that table; D and trimming were deduced from the DNA. The sample includes approximately 280,000 clones, 70% to 90% of them seen just once. CDR1 and CDR2 from the germline V gene are LGHDT and YNNKEL (reference sequence). V lost 1 base and J lost 2, with 3 bases in between. The CDR3 spans 12 residues. The source is a woman in her 70s with acute or convalescent COVID-19. The sample taken for sequencing was peripheral blood. V usage is TRBV3-1 (or the pseudogene TRBV3-2) and J usage is TRBJ2-7; D is ambiguous. The CDR3 nucleotides read TGTGCCAGCAGCCAAGCGGCCTACGAGCAGTACTTC. This sequence encodes CASSQAAYEQYF.